This T cell receptor (beta chain) is drawn from a study of Tregs in tolerant kidney transplant recipients. The protocol was immunoSEQ multiplex PCR, while the TCRdb copy is restricted to in-frame clones and leaves out a portion. The sample has some 66,000 clones, roughly 92% seen once. The CDR3 is 16 residues long. CDR1 and CDR2 (germline): SGDLS, YYNGEE. V trimming: 0 bases; J trimming: 4 bases; junction bases outside the gene matches: 7. The source was CD8+ T cells from blood, collected before the transplant. This receptor was obtained from a human donor who received a combined kidney and bone marrow transplant. V usage is TRBV9 and J usage is TRBJ2-1, with 7 nucleotides matching TRBD2. Here the CDR3 DNA reads TGTGCCAGCAGCGTAGGGTCTAGCGGCTTGTACAATGAGCAGTTCTTC. It yields the protein CASSVGSSGLYNEQFF. Based on the CDR3 plus reference TRBV9 and TRBJ2-1, the full variable domain is DSGVTQTPKHLITATGQRVTLRCSPRSGDLSVYWYQQSLDQGLQFLIQYYNGEERAKGNILERFSAQQFPDLHSELNLSSLELGDSALYFCASSVGSSGLYNEQFFGPGTRLTVL.